A single sample gave rise to the 22 T cell receptor beta chains below, sequenced in a study of shared clonotypes between healthy human individuals. The repertoire was sequenced with immunoSEQ multiplex PCR; TCRdb's copy has only in-frame clones and lacks some. The table has over a million clones, about four fifths seen once. Sequences were obtained from memory CD4+ T cells from PBMCs. Subset noted: CD45RA-negative fraction. The receptors were gathered from a man younger than 35 in good health. Some clones in this sample may be carry-over from other donors' samples.

The chain links TRBV27 to TRBJ2-7; 8 bases are shared with TRBD2. Losses at the gene ends were 11 bases for V and 4 bases for J; bases not matched to a gene: 7. Germline V lookup: CDR1 MNHEY, CDR2 SMNVEV (reference sequence). This CDR3 has 12 amino acids. The DNA of the CDR3 is TGTGCCGCCGGGGGGGGATCGTACGAGCAGTACTTC. As protein: CAAGGGSYEQYF.

The V and J genes are TRBV6-1 and TRBJ2-6, with D uncertain. There are 14 residues in the CDR3. The germline CDR1 and CDR2 sequences are MNHNS and SASEGT. Trimming shortened V by 7 bases and J by 0 bases, and 7 bases separated the two germline ends. The CDR3 region has the DNA TGTGCCAGCACAATAAGCTCTGGGGCCAACGTCCTGACTTTC. Protein product: CASTISSGANVLTF.

The table lists this clone with many counts. The chain combines TRBV5-1 with TRBJ1-4, with 8 bases that match TRBD1. Trimming at V came to 2 bases and at J to 7 bases, leaving 7 bases not matched to a gene. Germline CDR1 and CDR2: SGHRS and YFSETQ. This CDR3 contains 15 residues. CDR3 residues: CASSLQQGGGEKLFF. CDR3 nucleotide sequence: TGCGCCAGCAGCTTACAACAGGGGGGAGGTGAAAAACTGTTTTTT.

This chain joins TRBV6-1 and TRBJ2-3, with TRBD1 as a possible D gene (5 bases). The V and J ends lost 6 bases and 1 base respectively, with 5 bases between them. CDR1 MNHNS and CDR2 SASEGT come from the germline V gene. This CDR3 has 12 amino acids. The CDR3 region is CASRQGTDTQYF. The CDR3 bases are TGTGCCAGCAGACAGGGCACAGATACGCAGTATTTT.

The CDR3 is CASSILGTGGWRELFF. The CDR3 DNA sequence: TGTGCCAGTAGTATCCTCGGGACAGGGGGCTGGAGGGAGCTGTTTTTT. The chain has TRBV19 and TRBJ2-2; 12 nucleotides match TRBD1. The germline V gene encodes CDR1 LNHDA and CDR2 SQIVND (reference sequence). V lost 3 bases and J lost 9; bases outside the gene matches: 8. CDR3 length equals 16 residues. Supplemented by reference TRBV19 and TRBJ2-2, the full variable domain reads DGGITQSPKYLFRKEGQNVTLSCEQNLNHDAMYWYRQDPGQGLRLIYYSQIVNDFQKGDIAEGYSVSREKKESFPLTVTSAQKNPTAFYLCASSILGTGGWRELFFGEGSRLTVL.

The chain uses TRBV18 and TRBJ2-2, with TRBD1 as a possible D gene (5 bases). With 4 bases removed from V and 7 bases from J, the gap between germline ends came to 10 bases. The CDR3 extends over 13 amino acids. The germline CDR1 and CDR2 sequences are KGHSH and LQKENI. The CDR3 protein is CASSLRVDGELFF. The CDR3 coding sequence is TGTGCCAGCTCACTCAGGGTTGACGGGGAGCTGTTTTTT.

This clone was seen a handful of times. V usage is TRBV28 and J usage is TRBJ1-5; maybe TRBD1 (5 bases). V gave up 1 base and J gave up 1 base, with 14 bases separating them. Germline values: CDR1 MDHEN, CDR2 SYDVKM. This CDR3 is 17 amino acids long. The DNA of the CDR3 is TGTGCCAGCAGTTTATTGTCTATAAGACAGAGCAATCAGCCCCAGCATTTT. Amino acid sequence: CASSLLSIRQSNQPQHF.

The chain is built from TRBV6-1 and TRBJ2-1, with D perhaps TRBD2 (6 bases). CDR1 and CDR2 from the germline V gene are MNHNS and SASEGT. The germline V and J ends were trimmed by 6 bases and 8 bases, with 11 bases remaining between them. CDR3 length equals 12 residues. This CDR3 is CASREGRHEQFF. CDR3 nucleotide sequence: TGTGCCAGCAGGGAGGGTAGACATGAGCAGTTCTTC.

V is TRBV19 and J is TRBJ1-1, with 10 bases matching TRBD1. CDR3 length: 13 amino acids. Trimming removed 6 bases from V and 4 bases from J; junction bases left unmatched: 2. Germline V gene sequence: CDR1 LNHDA, CDR2 SQIVND (reference sequence). The CDR3 spells CASRGQGTTEAFF. CDR3 DNA: TGTGCCAGTAGGGGACAGGGGACCACTGAAGCTTTCTTT.

The chain combines TRBV6-1 with TRBJ2-7, with D maybe TRBD1 (5 bases). CDR1 MNHNS and CDR2 SASEGT come from the germline V gene. CDR3 length: 9 residues. CDR3: CVQGNEQYF. For the CDR3, the DNA is TGTGTCCAGGGAAACGAGCAGTACTTC.

The V gene is TRBV11-2, the J gene TRBJ2-5; 13 bases agree with TRBD2. This CDR3 is built from 16 residues. The germline V gene encodes CDR1 SGHAT and CDR2 FQNNGV. The V segment lost 5 bases and the J segment 5 bases; nucleotides outside the gene matches: 8. In DNA, the CDR3 is TGTGCCAGCAGCAGCGGGACTAGCGGGATCTGGGAGACCCAGTACTTC. It is translated as CASSSGTSGIWETQYF.

This chain uses TRBV5-5 with TRBJ1-4; no clear D gene. The V end lost 2 bases, the J end lost 3 bases, and 8 bases lay between the germline ends. The V gene's germline CDR1 is SGHKS and CDR2 YYEKEE (reference sequence). This CDR3 region has 14 residues. The CDR3 is CASSFQGSNEKLFF. CDR3 coding DNA: TGTGCCAGCAGCTTTCAAGGGTCTAATGAAAAACTGTTTTTT. Full variable domain (outside the CDR3, taken from reference TRBV5-5 and TRBJ1-4): DAGVTQSPTHLIKTRGQQVTLRCSPISGHKSVSWYQQVLGQGPQFIFQYYEKEERGRGNFPDRFSARQFPNYSSELNVNALLLGDSALYLCASSFQGSNEKLFFGSGTQLSVL.

The V and J genes are TRBV6-5 and TRBJ2-1; 14 positions agree with TRBD2. Germline lookup yields CDR1 MNHEY and CDR2 SVGAGI. CDR3 length: 15 amino acids. With 5 bases clipped from V and 8 bases from J, the junction kept 5 bases outside the gene matches. The CDR3 loop reads CASSRLAGGPHEQFF. CDR3 DNA sequence: TGTGCCAGCAGTAGACTAGCGGGAGGGCCCCATGAGCAGTTCTTC.

Remarks on this clone: Sequence at one end of the junction differs from germline and may be a read error. V usage is TRBV11-1 and J usage is TRBJ1-2; the match to TRBD1 covers 8 bases. Germline loops: CDR1 SGHAT, CDR2 FQDESV (reference sequence). CDR3 length: 15 amino acids. The CDR3 DNA reads as TGTGCCAGCAGCAGGCGGACAGGGACTAACCATGGCTACACCTTC. It yields the protein CASSRRTGTNHGYTF.

The V call is TRBV9, the J call TRBJ2-3, with unresolved D. The CDR3 loop spans 17 amino acids. The V gene's germline CDR1 is SGDLS and CDR2 YYNGEE. V lost 0 bases and J lost 4, with 18 bases in between. CDR3 DNA sequence: TGTGCCAGCAGCGTAGCAGACTCTCGAGACGTCCCAGATACGCAGTATTTT. Translating gives CASSVADSRDVPDTQYF.

The CDR3 bases are TGTGCCACCATGGGACGGGCAGACTCTGGGGCCAACGTCCTGACTTTC. Translation: CATMGRADSGANVLTF. The gene calls are TRBV25-1 and TRBJ2-6; D is perhaps TRBD1 or TRBD2 (5 bases each). Trimming shortened V by 10 bases and J by 0 bases, and 16 bases separated the two germline ends. This CDR3 contains 16 residues. Germline V gene sequence: CDR1 MGHDK, CDR2 SYGVNS.

The rearrangement uses TRBV18 and TRBJ2-7, with unresolved D. The CDR3 sequence is 14 residues long. Trimming left V 3 bases short and J 0 bases short, with 9 bases between. The V gene's germline CDR1 is KGHSH and CDR2 LQKENI. CDR3 nucleotide sequence: TGTGCCAGCTCACCTACAATACACTCCTACGAGCAGTACTTC. Amino acids: CASSPTIHSYEQYF. Full variable domain (rest looked up from reference TRBV18 and TRBJ2-7): NAGVMQNPRHLVRRRGQEARLRCSPMKGHSHVYWYRQLPEEGLKFMVYLQKENIIDESGMPKERFSAEFPKEGPSILRIQQVVRGDSAAYFCASSPTIHSYEQYFGPGTRLTVT.

The rearrangement joins TRBV5-6 to TRBJ2-1; 7 nucleotides agree with TRBD2. Germline assignment: CDR1 SGHDT and CDR2 YYEEEE. The CDR3 length is 14 residues. Trimming cost V 4 bases and J 7 bases; bases outside gene matches: 8. The CDR3 DNA is TGTGCCAGCAGCATCTGGGGACTATATAATGAGCAGTTCTTC. This sequence encodes CASSIWGLYNEQFF.

This clone was counted a few times. V is TRBV11-3 and J is TRBJ2-1; 9 bases fit TRBD2. In germline, CDR1 is SGHNT, CDR2 YENEEA. V lost 2 bases and J lost 3; bases outside the gene matches: 2. The CDR3 contains 15 residues. The CDR3 DNA reads TGTGCCAGCAGCTTATCTAGCGGGGTCTACAATGAGCAGTTCTTC. Translating gives CASSLSSGVYNEQFF. Drawing the rest from reference TRBV11-3 and TRBJ2-1, the complete variable domain is EAGVVQSPRYKIIEKKQPVAFWCNPISGHNTLYWYLQNLGQGPELLIRYENEEAVDDSQLPKDRFSAERLKGVDSTLKIQPAELGDSAVYLCASSLSSGVYNEQFFGPGTRLTVL.

This chain joins TRBV4-3 and TRBJ2-1; 7 bases match TRBD1. The V gene's germline CDR1 is LGHNA and CDR2 YSLEER. The CDR3 loop spans 17 amino acids. The V and J ends lost 0 bases and 2 bases, in that order; junction bases with no gene match: 7. CDR3 amino acids: CASSQDVNRGPYNEQFF. In DNA form, the CDR3 reads TGCGCCAGCAGCCAAGATGTAAACAGGGGTCCCTACAATGAGCAGTTCTTC.

This chain links TRBV7-9 with TRBJ2-4, with D possibly TRBD2 on 6 matching bases. There are 13 residues in the CDR3. Deletions cut 0 bases from V and 6 bases from J, with 6 bases between. Germline V CDR1 and CDR2: SEHNR, FQNEAQ (reference sequence). This chain's CDR3 is CASSLAGGNIQYF. CDR3 coding DNA: TGTGCCAGCAGCTTAGCGGGGGGAAACATTCAGTACTTC.

This chain uses TRBV4-1 with TRBJ1-1; TRBD1 aligns across 8 bases. Germline loops: CDR1 MGHRA, CDR2 YSYEKL. The CDR3 consists of 16 residues. V lost 1 base to trimming and J lost 0 bases; unmatched junction nucleotides: 4. Written as DNA, the CDR3 is TGCGCCAGCAGCCAAGGAGGGGGACAGGTGAACACTGAAGCTTTCTTT. Its translation is CASSQGGGQVNTEAFF.